One T cell receptor beta chain is described in this entry. Its target is not known. The data stem from a study of T cell repertoires in cytomegalovirus infection. Study results and limitations: What dominated the ex vivo response were HLA-C-restricted CMV-specific TCR beta clonotypes.

CDR3 length equals 14 residues. The V end was cut by 0 bases, the J end by 4 bases, with 7 bases between. CDR1 MNHEY and CDR2 SVGEGT come from the germline V gene. From the reads, TCRdb called clonotypes with MiXCR, one entry per CDR3 protein. The data contain just under 500,000 distinct CDR3 sequences, around 30% of them singletons. This receptor was identified in a human donor in good health (CMV status not recorded). Some clones in this sample may be carry-over from other donors' samples. The sample consisted of cultured PBMCs, taken from culture after CMV antigen stimulation. The chain recombines TRBV6-2 or TRBV6-3 with TRBJ1-5; no reliable D call. CDR3 DNA: TGTGCCAGCAGTTACTCGCTCACAAATCAGCCCCAGCATTTT. Its protein product is CASSYSLTNQPQHF.